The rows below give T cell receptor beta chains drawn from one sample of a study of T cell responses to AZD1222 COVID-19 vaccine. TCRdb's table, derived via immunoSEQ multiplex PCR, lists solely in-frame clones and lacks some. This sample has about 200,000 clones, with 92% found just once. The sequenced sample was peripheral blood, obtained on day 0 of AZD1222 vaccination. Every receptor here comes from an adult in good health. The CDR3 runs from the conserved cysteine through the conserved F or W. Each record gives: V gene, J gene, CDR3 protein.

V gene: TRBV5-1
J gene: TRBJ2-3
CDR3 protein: CASSRTGGPSGTDTQYF

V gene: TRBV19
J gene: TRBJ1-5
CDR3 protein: CATRRDPNQPQHF

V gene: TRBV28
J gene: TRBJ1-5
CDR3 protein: CASSLDMGNNQPQHF

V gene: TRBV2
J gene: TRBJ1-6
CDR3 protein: CASSPRTPDSPLHF

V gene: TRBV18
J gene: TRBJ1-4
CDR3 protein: CASSPRNEKLFF

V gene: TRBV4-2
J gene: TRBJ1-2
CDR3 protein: CASSSDTYGYTF

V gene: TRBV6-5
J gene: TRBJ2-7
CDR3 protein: CASKSATSHF

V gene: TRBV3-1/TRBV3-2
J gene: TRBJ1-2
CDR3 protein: CASSQVQGGDGYTF

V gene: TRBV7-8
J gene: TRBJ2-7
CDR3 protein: CASSSPYEQYF

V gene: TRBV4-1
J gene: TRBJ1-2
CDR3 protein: CASSSTLIYGYTF

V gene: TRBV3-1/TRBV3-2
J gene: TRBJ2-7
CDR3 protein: CASSPRGTGGYEQYF

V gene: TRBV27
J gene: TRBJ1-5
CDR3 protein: CASMKSPGGNQPQHF

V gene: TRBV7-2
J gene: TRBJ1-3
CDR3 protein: CASSLFGGNGNTIYF

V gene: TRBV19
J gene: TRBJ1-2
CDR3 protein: CASCGGYDGYTF

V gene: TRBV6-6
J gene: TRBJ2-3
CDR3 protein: CASSGTSGGYTDTQYF

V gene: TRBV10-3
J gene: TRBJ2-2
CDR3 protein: CAISGQGGAGELFF

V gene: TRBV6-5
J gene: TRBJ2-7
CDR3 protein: CASSFGQGVDEQYF

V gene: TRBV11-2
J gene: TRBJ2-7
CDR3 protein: CASSLVLGIAYEQYF

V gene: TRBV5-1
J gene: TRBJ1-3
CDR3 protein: CASSKDGSSGNTIYF

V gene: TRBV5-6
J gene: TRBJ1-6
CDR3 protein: CASSFVTGVNSPLHF